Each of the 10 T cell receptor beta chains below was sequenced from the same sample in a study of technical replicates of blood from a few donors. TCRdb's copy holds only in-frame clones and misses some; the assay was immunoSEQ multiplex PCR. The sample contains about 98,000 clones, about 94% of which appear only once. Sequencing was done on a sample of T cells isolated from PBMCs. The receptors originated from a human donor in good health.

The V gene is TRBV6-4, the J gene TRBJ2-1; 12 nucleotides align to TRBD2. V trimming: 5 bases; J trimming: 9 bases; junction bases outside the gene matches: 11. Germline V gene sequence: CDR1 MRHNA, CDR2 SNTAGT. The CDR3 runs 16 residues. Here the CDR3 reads CASSRVEGLAGSEQFF. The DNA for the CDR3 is TGTGCCAGCAGTCGGGTGGAAGGACTAGCGGGATCTGAGCAGTTCTTC.

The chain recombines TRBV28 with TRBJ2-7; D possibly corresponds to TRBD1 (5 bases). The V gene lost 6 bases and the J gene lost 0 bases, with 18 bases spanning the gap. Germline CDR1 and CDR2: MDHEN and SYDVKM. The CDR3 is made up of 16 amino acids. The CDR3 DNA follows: TGTGCCAGCAGGCCTTTTAAGGGGTCGAGCTCCTACGAGCAGTACTTC. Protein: CASRPFKGSSSYEQYF. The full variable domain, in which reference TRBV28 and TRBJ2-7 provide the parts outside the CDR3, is DVKVTQSSRYLVKRTGEKVFLECVQDMDHENMFWYRQDPGLGLRLIYFSYDVKMKEKGDIPEGYSVSREKKERFSLILESASTNQTSMYLCASRPFKGSSSYEQYFGPGTRLTVT.

As DNA, the CDR3 is TGTGCCAGCAGCCTGGCAGGAAGGAACACTGAAGCTTTCTTT. Residues: CASSLAGRNTEAFF. The gene calls are TRBV9 and TRBJ1-1; D is unclear. This CDR3 has 14 amino acids. Germline V gives CDR1 SGDLS, CDR2 YYNGEE. The V end lost 4 bases, the J end lost 1 base, and 11 bases lay between the germline ends.

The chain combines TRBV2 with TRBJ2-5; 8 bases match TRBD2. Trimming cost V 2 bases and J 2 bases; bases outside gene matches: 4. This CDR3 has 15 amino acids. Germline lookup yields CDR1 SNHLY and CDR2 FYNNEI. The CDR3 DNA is TGTGCCAGCAGTGAATCAGTAGCGGGGCAAGAGACCCAGTACTTC. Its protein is CASSESVAGQETQYF.

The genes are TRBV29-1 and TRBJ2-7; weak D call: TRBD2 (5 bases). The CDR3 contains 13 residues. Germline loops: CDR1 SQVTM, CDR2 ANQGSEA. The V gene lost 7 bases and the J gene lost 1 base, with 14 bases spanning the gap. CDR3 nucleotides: TGCAGCGCCGTAAACGGGGTTTCCTACGAGCAGTACTTC. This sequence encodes CSAVNGVSYEQYF.

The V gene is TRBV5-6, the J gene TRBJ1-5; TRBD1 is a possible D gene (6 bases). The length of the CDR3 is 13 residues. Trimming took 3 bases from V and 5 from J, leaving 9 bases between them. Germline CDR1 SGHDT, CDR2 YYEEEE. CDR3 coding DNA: TGTGCCAGCAGCTGGGGGCGGGATCAGCCCCAGCATTTT. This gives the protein CASSWGRDQPQHF.

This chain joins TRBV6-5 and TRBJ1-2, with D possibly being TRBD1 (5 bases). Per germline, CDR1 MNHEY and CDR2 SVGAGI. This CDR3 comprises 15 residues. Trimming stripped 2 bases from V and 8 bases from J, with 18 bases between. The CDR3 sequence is CASSYDSWGESGYTF. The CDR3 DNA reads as TGTGCCAGCAGTTACGACTCCTGGGGCGAATCGGGCTACACCTTC.

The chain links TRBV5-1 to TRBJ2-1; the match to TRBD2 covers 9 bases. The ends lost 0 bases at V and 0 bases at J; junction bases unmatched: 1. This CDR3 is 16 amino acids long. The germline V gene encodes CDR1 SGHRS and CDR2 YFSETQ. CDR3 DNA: TGCGCCAGCAGCTTGGTAGCGGGAGACTCCTACAATGAGCAGTTCTTC. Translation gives CASSLVAGDSYNEQFF. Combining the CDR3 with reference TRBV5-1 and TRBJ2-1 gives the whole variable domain KAGVTQTPRYLIKTRGQQVTLSCSPISGHRSVSWYQQTPGQGLQFLFEYFSETQRNKGNFPGRFSGRQFSNSRSEMNVSTLELGDSALYLCASSLVAGDSYNEQFFGPGTRLTVL.

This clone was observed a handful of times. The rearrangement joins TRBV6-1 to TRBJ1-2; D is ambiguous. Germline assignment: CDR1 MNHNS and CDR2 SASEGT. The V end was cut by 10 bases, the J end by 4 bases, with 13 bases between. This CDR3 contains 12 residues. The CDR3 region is CATSSGGYGYTF. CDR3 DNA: TGTGCCACCTCATCGGGAGGCTATGGCTACACCTTC.

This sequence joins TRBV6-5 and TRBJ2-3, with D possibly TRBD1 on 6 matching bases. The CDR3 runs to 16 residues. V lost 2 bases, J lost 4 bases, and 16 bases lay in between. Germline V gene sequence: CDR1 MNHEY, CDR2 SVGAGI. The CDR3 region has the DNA TGTGCCAGCAGTTACGTAGGGGGAAATTTCCCAGATACGCAGTATTTT. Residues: CASSYVGGNFPDTQYF.